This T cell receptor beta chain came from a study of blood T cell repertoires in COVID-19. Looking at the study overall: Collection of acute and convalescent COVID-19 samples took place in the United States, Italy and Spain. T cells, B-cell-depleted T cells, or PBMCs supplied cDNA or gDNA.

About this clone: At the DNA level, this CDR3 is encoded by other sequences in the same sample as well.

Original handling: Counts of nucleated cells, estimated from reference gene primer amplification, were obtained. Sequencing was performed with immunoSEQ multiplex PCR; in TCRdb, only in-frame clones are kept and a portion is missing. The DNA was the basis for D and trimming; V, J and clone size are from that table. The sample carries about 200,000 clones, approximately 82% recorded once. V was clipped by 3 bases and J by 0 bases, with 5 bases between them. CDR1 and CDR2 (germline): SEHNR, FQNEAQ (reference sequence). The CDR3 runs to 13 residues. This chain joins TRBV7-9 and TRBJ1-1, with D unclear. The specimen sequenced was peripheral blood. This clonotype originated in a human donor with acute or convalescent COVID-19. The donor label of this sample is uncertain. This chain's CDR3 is CASSFTVNTEAFF. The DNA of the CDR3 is TGTGCCAGCAGCTTTACGGTGAACACTGAAGCTTTCTTT.